This passage covers 18 T cell receptor beta chains from one sample sequenced in a study of T cells after yellow fever vaccination (dated by TCRdb to the late 2010s). Libraries came from 5' RACE. For sequencing, an Illumina HiSeq 2500 was employed. TCRdb handled the public reads itself, with Q25 trimming in fastp and clone calling in MiXCR, and kept productive beta chains. Identical CDR3 protein sequences are pooled into one entry, listed with their most common genes and DNA. For this sample there are some 100,000 distinct CDR3 sequences; 7.2% appear just once. Together, the top ten hold around 2.6% of the sample. Taken with the paper, the label for treatment or condition translates to: live attenuated yellow fever vaccine strain. The sequences come from CD4+ T cells sorted from PBMCs, collected around 45 days after the first yellow fever vaccination. The receptors come from a man aged 18 to 35 who received the YFV17D yellow fever vaccine.

In this sample, this clonotype turned up many times. The chain is built from TRBV20-1 and TRBJ2-5; 10 bases align to TRBD2. This CDR3 has 15 residues. Unmatched junction bases numbered 7, after V lost 5 bases and J lost 1 base. The V gene's germline CDR1 is DFQATT and CDR2 SNEGSKA (reference sequence). As DNA, the CDR3 is TGCAGTGCTGGACCGACTAGCGGGCTCCAAGAGACCCAGTACTTC. Protein: CSAGPTSGLQETQYF.

In this sample, this clonotype turned up a few times. The chain employs TRBV10-3 and TRBJ2-1; 11 positions match TRBD2. The CDR3 runs to 14 residues. The V gene end was trimmed by 11 bases and the J gene end by 10 bases; junction bases not matched to a gene: 13. Per germline, CDR1 ENHRY and CDR2 SYGVKD. The DNA for the CDR3 is TGTGCCGCTGCCCCGGGACTAGCGGATACCGAGCAGTTCTTC. It is translated as CAAAPGLADTEQFF.

This clonotype has a count of ten or more. This chain links TRBV5-1 with TRBJ1-4; 10 bases align to TRBD1. With V trimmed by 4 bases and J by 8 bases, 5 bases remained unmatched. Germline V gene data show CDR1 as SGHRS and CDR2 as YFSETQ. There are 14 residues in the CDR3. The CDR3 region has the DNA TGCGCCAGCAGCCCCGGGACAGGGGTCGAAAAACTGTTTTTT. Translation gives CASSPGTGVEKLFF.

This rearrangement joins TRBV7-3 to TRBJ2-1; 9 bases are shared with TRBD2. V lost 4 bases and J lost 0; bases outside the gene matches: 10. The CDR3 is 18 residues long. Germline assignment: CDR1 SGHTA and CDR2 FQGTGA. For the CDR3, the DNA is TGTGCCAGCAGCTCCCGTCCGCGGGGGGGTAGCTCCTACAATGAGCAGTTCTTC. Translated: CASSSRPRGGSSYNEQFF.

Ten or more counts support this clonotype. The chain carries TRBV18 and TRBJ1-5, with D perhaps TRBD1 (6 bases). Germline CDR1 and CDR2: KGHSH and LQKENI. V was pared by 2 bases and J by 7 bases, with 18 bases between. This CDR3 is built from 16 residues. The CDR3 nucleotides read TGTGCCAGCTCACCATCGGGCGGAGGGGGAAGACAGCCCCAGCATTTT. It encodes CASSPSGGGGRQPQHF.

This clonotype was counted at least ten times. This chain links TRBV7-7 with TRBJ2-5, with D uncertain. The CDR3 is 13 residues long. From germline, CDR1 is SSHAT and CDR2 FNYEAQ (reference sequence). Trimming cost V 7 bases and J 0 bases, with 9 bases left between them. The CDR3 DNA reads TGTGCCAGCACCCCAGCGTACCAAGAGACCCAGTACTTC. This translates into CASTPAYQETQYF.

This clonotype occurred many times. The V gene is TRBV7-9, the J gene TRBJ2-2; 7 positions match TRBD1. Germline values: CDR1 SEHNR, CDR2 FQNEAQ (reference sequence). CDR3 length equals 15 residues. V lost 3 bases to trimming and J lost 6 bases; unmatched junction nucleotides: 7. CDR3 coding DNA: TGTGCCAGCAGCTTGAGGGGGCAAGTGTCCGGGGAGCTGTTTTTT. Translation: CASSLRGQVSGELFF.

This clonotype was found many times. The chain links TRBV15 to TRBJ2-2, with no clear D. Germline V lookup: CDR1 LNHNV, CDR2 YYDKDF (reference sequence). The CDR3 length is 12 residues. Trimming removed 8 bases at V and 3 bases at J, with 7 bases between. The CDR3 DNA sequence: TGTGCCACCGCCCGGGACACCGGGGAGCTGTTTTTT. Its translation is CATARDTGELFF.

This clonotype was seen ten or more times. This chain uses TRBV20-1 with TRBJ2-5; the D gene is possibly TRBD2 (6 bases). The ends were cut back, 3 bases at V and 1 base at J, with 9 bases in the middle. The CDR3 loop spans 13 amino acids. CDR1 and CDR2 from the germline V gene are DFQATT and SNEGSKA (reference sequence). For the CDR3, the DNA is TGCAGTGCTAGTGCCGGGAGCCAAGAGACCCAGTACTTC. Amino acids: CSASAGSQETQYF.

This sequence joins TRBV5-4 and TRBJ1-4, with D hard to call. This CDR3 contains 13 residues. Deletions cut 0 bases from V and 7 bases from J, with 7 bases between. Looked up from germline, CDR1 is SGHNT and CDR2 is YYREEE (reference sequence). The CDR3 sequence is CASSLGTVEKLFF. CDR3 nucleotides: TGTGCCAGCAGCTTGGGGACGGTTGAAAAACTGTTTTTT.

This chain links TRBV6-2 or TRBV6-3 with TRBJ1-1; tentatively, D is TRBD1 (5 bases). The CDR3 is 14 amino acids. Germline V gene lookup returns CDR1 MNHEY and CDR2 SVGEGT. Trimming removed 5 bases from V and 4 bases from J, with 14 bases in between. CDR3 region: CASSTAFGGTEAFF. The CDR3, as DNA: TGTGCCAGCAGTACCGCATTTGGGGGCACTGAAGCTTTCTTT.

The table lists this clonotype with many counts. The chain uses TRBV4-3 and TRBJ2-7; 7 bases fit TRBD2. V lost 4 bases and J lost 4; bases outside the gene matches: 7. Germline lookup yields CDR1 LGHNA and CDR2 YSLEER. There are 14 residues in the CDR3. The DNA for the CDR3 is TGCGCCAGCAGCCCCGGGGACTACGAATACGAGCAGTACGTC. Encoded protein: CASSPGDYEYEQYV.

This rearrangement joins TRBV20-1 to TRBJ1-3; no firm D call. V was pared by 0 bases and J by 3 bases, with 6 bases between. Germline loops: CDR1 DFQATT, CDR2 SNEGSKA (reference sequence). This CDR3 contains 13 residues. The CDR3 sequence is CSAREGVGNTIYF. In DNA form, the CDR3 reads TGCAGTGCTAGAGAAGGTGTTGGAAACACCATATATTTT.

This clonotype was picked up many times. The genes are TRBV21-1 and TRBJ1-5. TRBV21-1 is a listed pseudogene. This CDR3 has 15 amino acids. As DNA, the CDR3 is TGTGCCAGCAACAAACCGGGGGTCACCAATCAGCCCCAGCATTTT. Translation gives CASNKPGVTNQPQHF.

There are many counts of this clonotype. The rearrangement joins TRBV5-1 to TRBJ2-1; 8 nucleotides align to TRBD2. The CDR3 length is 15 residues. Germline V gene sequence: CDR1 SGHRS, CDR2 YFSETQ. The junction had 4 bases not matched to a gene; V was cut back by 4 bases and J by 1 base. The CDR3 region has the DNA TGCGCCAGCAGCCGTGAGCGGGGGTCCTACAATGAGCAGTTCTTC. This translates into CASSRERGSYNEQFF.

Points on this clonotype: A much bigger clone sits one base away, suggesting this may be a read error. J is TRBJ2-5 and V is TRBV27, with 7 bases that match TRBD2. Germline V lookup: CDR1 MNHEY, CDR2 SMNVEV (reference sequence). This CDR3 is built from 15 residues. As DNA, the CDR3 is TGTGCCAGCAGTGGCTCCGGGGCGGGGGAGGAGACCAAGTACTTC. It encodes CASSGSGAGEETKYF.

V and J are TRBV12-3 or TRBV12-4 and TRBJ2-3; no clear D. Trimming pared 2 bases from V and 0 bases from J, leaving 6 bases between. The CDR3 loop spans 14 amino acids. The CDR3 DNA reads TGTGCCAGCAGTTTATCGTCTAGCACAGATACGCAGTATTTT. Residues: CASSLSSSTDTQYF.

Only a few counts were recorded for this clonotype. The chain carries TRBV20-1 and TRBJ1-6, with 12 bases matching TRBD1. The CDR3 totals 14 residues. Per germline, CDR1 DFQATT and CDR2 SNEGSKA (reference sequence). Germline trimming cut 6 bases from V and 7 bases from J; bases unmatched to any gene: 4. CDR3 loop: CSAGTGGGNSPLHF. CDR3 nucleotides: TGCAGTGCGGGGACAGGGGGCGGGAATTCACCCCTCCACTTT.